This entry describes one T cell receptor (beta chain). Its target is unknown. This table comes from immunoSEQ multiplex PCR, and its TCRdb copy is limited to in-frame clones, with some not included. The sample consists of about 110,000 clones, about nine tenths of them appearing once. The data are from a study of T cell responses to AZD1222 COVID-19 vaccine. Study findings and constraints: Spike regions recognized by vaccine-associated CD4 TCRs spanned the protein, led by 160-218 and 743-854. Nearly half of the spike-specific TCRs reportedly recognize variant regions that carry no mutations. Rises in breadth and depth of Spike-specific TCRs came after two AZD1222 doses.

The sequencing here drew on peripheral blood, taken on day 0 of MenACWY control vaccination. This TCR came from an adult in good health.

In DNA form, the CDR3 reads TGCGCCAGCAGCCTCGGGACAGGGTGGGAGAACACTGAAGCTTTCTTT. Its protein is CASSLGTGWENTEAFF. The rearrangement joins TRBV5-1 to TRBJ1-1, with TRBD1 identical over 9 bases. The CDR3 covers 16 residues. V trimming: 4 bases; J trimming: 1 base; junction bases outside the gene matches: 8. CDR1 and CDR2 (germline): SGHRS, YFSETQ.